This TCR beta chain was recovered during a study of cytomegalovirus exposure and HLA in healthy donors. This clone appeared a single time. Sequencing was performed with immunoSEQ multiplex PCR; in TCRdb, only in-frame clones are kept and a portion is missing. The sample holds tens of thousands of clones; approximately 96% are singletons and the top ten take over 2%. Trimming pared 7 bases from V and 4 bases from J, leaving 10 bases between. This CDR3 contains 12 residues. The germline CDR1 and CDR2 sequences are MDHEN and SYDVKM. J is TRBJ1-2 and V is TRBV28; D possibly corresponds to TRBD1 (6 bases). The specimen was PBMCs. This receptor was obtained from a man between 18 and 29 years old in good health and CMV-seronegative. The CDR3 region has the DNA TGTGCCAGCACCCGGACAGCCTATGGCTACACCTTC. It specifies CASTRTAYGYTF.